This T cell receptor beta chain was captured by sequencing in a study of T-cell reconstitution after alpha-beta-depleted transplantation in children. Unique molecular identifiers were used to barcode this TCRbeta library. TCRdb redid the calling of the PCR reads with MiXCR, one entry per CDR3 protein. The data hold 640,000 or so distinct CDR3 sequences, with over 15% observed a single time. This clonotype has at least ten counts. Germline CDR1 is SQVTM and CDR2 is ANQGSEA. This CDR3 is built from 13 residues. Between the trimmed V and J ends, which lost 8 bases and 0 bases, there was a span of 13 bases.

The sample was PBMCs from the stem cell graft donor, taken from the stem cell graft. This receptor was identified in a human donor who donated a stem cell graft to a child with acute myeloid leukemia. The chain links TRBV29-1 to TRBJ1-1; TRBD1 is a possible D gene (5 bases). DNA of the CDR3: TGCAGCACGTGGGACCCACTGAACACTGAAGCTTTCTTT. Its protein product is CSTWDPLNTEAFF.